This T cell receptor beta chain was sequenced during a study of beta chain features in type 1 diabetes. At the level of the study: Patient and healthy donor groups were alike in age, gender and cell yields. Findings of the study overall: Across all four CD4+ subsets, people with type 1 diabetes showed modestly shorter TCRB CDR3s.

This CDR3 comprises 14 residues. CDR1 and CDR2 from the germline V gene are SQVTM and ANQGSEA. V lost 0 bases, J lost 0 bases, and 8 bases lay in between. The isolated RNA, all of it, was reverse transcribed, so expressed TCRB transcripts were what got sequenced. Sequenced by immunoSEQ multiplex PCR; TCRdb stores in-frame clones only, minus some. The data show 500,000 to 800,000 clones, with 9.5% to 15% seen just once and 0.09% to 0.15% held by the top ten. About this clone: Its specificity is not known.

The chain has TRBV29-1 and TRBJ1-2; D is perhaps TRBD1 (5 bases). The sequence was collected from a man younger than 40 with type 1 diabetes. Source material: naive CD4+ T cells from blood. The CDR3 protein is CSVEETETNYGYTF. For the CDR3, the DNA is TGCAGCGTTGAAGAGACAGAAACTAACTATGGCTACACCTTC.